Presented here are 14 T cell receptor beta chains from one specimen sequenced in a study of CD8 T cells in Susac syndrome. RNA totalling roughly 0.5 to 1 ug underwent reverse transcription with random hexamers. TCRdb independently ran MiXCR on the immunoSEQ multiplex PCR reads; one entry per CDR3 protein. This repertoire shows 240,000 or so distinct CDR3 sequences, about 96% found once; its top ten account for approximately 0.1%. The sample comprised CD4+ T cells from PBMCs. These receptor sequences come from a human donor with Susac syndrome.

CDR3 coding DNA: TGTGCCAGCAGCGCCAGTAGCAATCAGCCCCAGCATTTT. As protein: CASSASSNQPQHF. V usage is TRBV9 and J usage is TRBJ1-5, with unresolved D. The CDR3 runs 13 residues. Germline CDR1 is SGDLS and CDR2 is YYNGEE. Trimming shortened V by 3 bases and J by 0 bases, and 4 bases separated the two germline ends.

The CDR3 DNA reads TGTGCCAGCAGCACCTCAGCGGATACGCAGTATTTT. This gives the protein CASSTSADTQYF. This chain links TRBV7-9 with TRBJ2-3; no clear D. The germline V gene encodes CDR1 SEHNR and CDR2 FQNEAQ (reference sequence). The CDR3 consists of 12 residues. V was trimmed by 5 bases and J by 6 bases, leaving 9 bases between them.

In DNA, the CDR3 is TGCGCCAGCAGCTTGGGCGGGAGAGAAAACAATGAGCAGTTCTTC. This encodes CASSLGGRENNEQFF. The V gene is TRBV5-1, the J gene TRBJ2-1, with 7 bases identical to TRBD2. Germline values: CDR1 SGHRS, CDR2 YFSETQ. The trim removed 0 bases at V and 5 bases at J, leaving 5 bases unmatched. This CDR3 has 15 residues.

The gene calls are TRBV5-1 and TRBJ2-2, with TRBD2 matching 7 bases. V gave up 4 bases and J gave up 7 bases; unmatched junction bases: 4. CDR1 and CDR2 from the germline V gene are SGHRS and YFSETQ. CDR3 size: 13 residues. Here the CDR3 reads CASSPRGVGELFF. CDR3 coding DNA: TGCGCCAGCAGCCCCCGGGGGGTCGGGGAGCTGTTTTTT.

This chain joins TRBV5-8 and TRBJ2-1; a weak D match, TRBD2 (5 bases). Per the germline V gene, CDR1 is SGHTS and CDR2 is YDEGEE. Trimming took 1 base from V and 15 from J, leaving 17 bases between them. The CDR3 consists of 13 residues. In DNA, the CDR3 is TGTGCCAGCAGCTTGTGGAGAGGGCCGACGGGGTTCTTC. It translates to CASSLWRGPTGFF.

The V call is TRBV20-1, the J call TRBJ1-1; no reliable D call. CDR1 is DFQATT, CDR2 SNEGSKA, per germline (reference sequence). CDR3 length: 14 residues. Trimming left V 6 bases short and J 0 bases short, with 14 bases between. This chain's CDR3 is CSATGHSMNTEAFF. DNA for the CDR3: TGCAGTGCGACTGGGCACAGCATGAACACTGAAGCTTTCTTT.

In this sample, this clonotype turned up once. The gene calls are TRBV10-3 and TRBJ2-1; D gene uncertain. Deletions cut 0 bases from V and 8 bases from J, with 14 bases between. CDR1 is ENHRY and CDR2 is SYGVKD in the germline V gene. CDR3 length equals 15 residues. CDR3 protein: CAISESGGAPDEQFF. In DNA form, the CDR3 reads TGTGCCATCAGTGAGTCCGGTGGAGCTCCCGATGAGCAGTTCTTC.

The CDR3 DNA reads TGTGCCATCAGTGAGTCCCCAGCACCCGGGGGCCCAGCTTTCTTT. Translation gives CAISESPAPGGPAFF. The genes are TRBV10-3 and TRBJ1-1; D perhaps matches TRBD1 (6 bases). The V and J ends lost 0 bases and 10 bases respectively, with 18 bases between them. This CDR3 contains 15 residues. Germline CDR1 and CDR2: ENHRY and SYGVKD.

The rearrangement uses TRBV14 and TRBJ2-2; D gene ambiguous. The ends were cut back, 7 bases at V and 1 base at J, with 4 bases in the middle. This CDR3 has 12 amino acids. Germline V gene sequence: CDR1 SGHDN, CDR2 FVKESK. The CDR3 reads CASNQNTGELFF. The CDR3 DNA sequence: TGTGCCAGCAACCAGAACACCGGGGAGCTGTTTTTT.

This chain joins TRBV3-1 and TRBJ2-2, with TRBD2 identical over 7 bases. Germline CDR1 reads LGHDT; CDR2 reads YNNKEL (reference sequence). The CDR3 sequence is 13 residues long. V gave up 3 bases and J gave up 5 bases; unmatched junction bases: 0. Here the CDR3 reads CASSHSGTGELFF. CDR3 sequence (DNA): TGTGCCAGCAGCCATAGCGGGACCGGGGAGCTGTTTTTT.

V and J are TRBV29-1 and TRBJ2-1; 7 bases map to TRBD2. This CDR3 is built from 13 residues. V lost 6 bases to trimming and J lost 6 bases; unmatched junction nucleotides: 8. Germline-derived CDR1 and CDR2 are SQVTM and ANQGSEA. CDR3 loop: CSVRGRDLNEQFF. The CDR3 DNA reads as TGCAGCGTCCGTGGGAGGGACCTCAATGAGCAGTTCTTC.

The rearrangement links TRBV24-1 to TRBJ1-2; maybe TRBD1 (5 bases). Trimming took off 5 bases at V and 4 bases at J, with 13 bases between the two ends. Germline V gene sequence: CDR1 KGHDR, CDR2 SFDVKD. This CDR3 has 14 amino acids. The CDR3 DNA is TGTGCCACCAGTGCCCCGGGACTTGGCTATGGCTACACCTTC. Protein product: CATSAPGLGYGYTF.

This clonotype appeared once. This sequence joins TRBV28 and TRBJ1-5; D perhaps matches TRBD1 (5 bases). V lost 5 bases to trimming and J lost 4 bases, with 18 bases between them. Looked up from germline, CDR1 is MDHEN and CDR2 is SYDVKM. This CDR3 is built from 16 residues. The CDR3 loop reads CASSLPGTFGNQPQHF. The CDR3 DNA is TGTGCCAGCAGTCTACCCGGGACTTTTGGAAATCAGCCCCAGCATTTT.

CDR3 residues: CASSSQSLAGKEV. The CDR3 bases are TGTGCCAGCAGTTCTCAAAGTCTAGCGGGAAAGGAAGTC. The V call is TRBV28, the J call TRBJ2-7; 9 nucleotides align to TRBD2. Looked up from germline, CDR1 is MDHEN and CDR2 is SYDVKM. The CDR3 totals 13 residues.